This note documents a single T cell receptor beta chain sequence. This entry belongs to a study of ipilimumab plus nivolumab after autologous stem cell transplantation. The wider study: The myeloma group: high-risk transplant-naive, or relapse within 3 years after first autologous transplant.

Only in-frame clones appear in the TCRdb table, and some are missing; sequencing was by immunoSEQ multiplex PCR. The data contain 43,000 or so clones, 88% of them singletons. The source of this sequence is a male donor with multiple myeloma. The source material was PBMCs, sampled in a trial of ipilimumab plus nivolumab as post-transplant consolidation.

CDR3 bases: TGTGCCAGCAGTTTTGGATTGACCGGGACATTAGCCAAAAACATTCAGTACTTC. This translates into CASSFGLTGTLAKNIQYF. This chain links TRBV28 with TRBJ2-4; TRBD1 is a possible D gene (6 bases). Between the trimmed V and J ends, which lost 3 bases and 0 bases, there was a span of 18 bases. The germline gives CDR1 MDHEN, CDR2 SYDVKM. This CDR3 contains 18 residues.